This T cell receptor (beta chain) was recorded in a study of T cell responses to AZD1222 COVID-19 vaccine. This CDR3 comprises 13 residues. Trimming took 7 bases from V and 6 from J, leaving 16 bases between them. The germline V gene encodes CDR1 MNHEY and CDR2 SVGAGI. Sequencing used immunoSEQ multiplex PCR; TCRdb keeps in-frame clones, though not all of them. Among more than 95,000 clones listed, less than 95% were seen once. General study points: Sampled repertoires all dated from after the peak T cell response. The breadth and depth of Spike-specific TCRs increased once two AZD1222 doses had been given. There were vaccine-associated CD4 TCRs across spike, dominant at 160-218 and 743-854. Only six AZD1222 recipients tested seropositive at baseline.

As regards this clone: Its antigen remains unknown.

This clonotype originated in an adult in good health. The V call is TRBV6-5, the J call TRBJ2-7; D is perhaps TRBD2 (6 bases). The sequencing here drew on peripheral blood, taken on day 0 of MenACWY control vaccination. CDR3 region: CASIHASVSEQYF. CDR3 bases: TGTGCCAGCATACATGCTAGCGTTTCCGAGCAGTACTTC.